This TCR beta chain is drawn from a study of T cell changes during pregnancy in multiple sclerosis. CDR1 and CDR2 from the germline V gene are SGHRS and YFSETQ. The CDR3 is 16 residues long. The junction had 3 bases not matched to a gene; V was cut back by 0 bases and J by 2 bases. Method: immunoSEQ multiplex PCR; TCRdb's copy keeps in-frame clones and lacks some. In the table there are over 70,000 clones, about 93% of which are singletons. Sequenced material: peripheral blood, taken in the first trimester of pregnancy. This chain connects TRBV5-1 to TRBJ1-3; 9 nucleotides agree with TRBD1. The clonotype was recovered from a female donor with multiple sclerosis, enrolled in a pregnancy study. The CDR3 DNA sequence: TGCGCCAGCAGCTTGGACAGGGGGCTCGCTGGAAACACCATATATTTT. It translates to CASSLDRGLAGNTIYF. Looking up the rest from reference TRBV5-1 and TRBJ1-3 gives the full variable domain: KAGVTQTPRYLIKTRGQQVTLSCSPISGHRSVSWYQQTPGQGLQFLFEYFSETQRNKGNFPGRFSGRQFSNSRSEMNVSTLELGDSALYLCASSLDRGLAGNTIYFGEGSWLTVV.